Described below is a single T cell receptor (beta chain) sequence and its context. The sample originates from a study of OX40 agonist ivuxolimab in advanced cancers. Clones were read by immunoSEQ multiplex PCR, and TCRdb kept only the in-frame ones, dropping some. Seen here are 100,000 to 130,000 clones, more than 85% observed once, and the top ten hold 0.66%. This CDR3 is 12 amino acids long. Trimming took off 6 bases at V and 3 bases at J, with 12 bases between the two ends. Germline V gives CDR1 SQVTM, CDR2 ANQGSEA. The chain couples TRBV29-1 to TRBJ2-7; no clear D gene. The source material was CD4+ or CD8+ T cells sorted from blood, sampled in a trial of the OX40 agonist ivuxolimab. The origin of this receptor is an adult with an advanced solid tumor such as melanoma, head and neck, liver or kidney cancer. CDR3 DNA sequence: TGCAGCGTCGGGCATACGAGCTACGAGCAGTACTTC. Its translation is CSVGHTSYEQYF.